The sequence of this TCR beta chain was determined in a study of Ad26.COV2.S vaccination and SARS-CoV-2 variants. Study overall: As a participant in COV1001, the donor was in the Ad26.COV2.S trial arm. Recipients of Ad26.COV2.S got it intramuscularly, once or twice 56 days apart. Findings of the study overall: After vaccination, substantial breadth of spike-specific CD8+ and CD4+ responses was reported. Quantification of TCR breadth and depth may have yielded underestimates of total T cell responses.

Worth noting for this clone: The antigen is undetermined.

CDR1 and CDR2 from the germline V gene are SNHLY and FYNNEI. This CDR3 is built from 15 residues. The V gene end was trimmed by 1 base and the J gene end by 7 bases; junction bases not matched to a gene: 4. The repertoire was sequenced with immunoSEQ multiplex PCR; TCRdb's copy has only in-frame clones and lacks some. The sample shows roughly 400,000 clones, 90% of them seen only once. Treatment here: around 19 received Ad26.COV2.S at low or high dose, single or two shots; 5 received placebo; per-sample allocation not given. After the first vaccine or placebo injection, samples were drawn on day 63. The sequencing used peripheral blood, collected in a trial of Ad26.COV2.S vaccine versus placebo. This sequence joins TRBV2 and TRBJ1-4, with TRBD1 matching 9 bases. This clonotype was obtained from a person between 18 and 59 years old who received the Ad26.COV2.S COVID-19 vaccine or a placebo. The CDR3 is CASSEGRTGVEKLFF. CDR3 nucleotide sequence: TGTGCCAGCAGTGAAGGGAGGACAGGGGTTGAAAAACTGTTTTTT.